This T cell receptor beta chain was obtained from a study of T cell responses to AZD1222 COVID-19 vaccine. Per germline, CDR1 LGHNA and CDR2 YNFKEQ. V was cut by 0 bases and J by 0 bases, with 6 bases left in between. The CDR3 runs 14 residues. Assay: immunoSEQ multiplex PCR; the TCRdb copy retains only in-frame clones and omits some. The top ten hold 25% to 30% of the sample, which has more than 70,000 clones, under 95% seen once. The chain uses TRBV4-2 and TRBJ2-7, with D unresolved. The specimen comprised peripheral blood, sampled 28 days after the second AZD1222 dose. This sequence was found in an adult who received the AZD1222 COVID-19 vaccine. CDR3 coding DNA: TGTGCCAGCAGCCAAGAGAGGCACTCCTACGAGCAGTACTTC. This translates into CASSQERHSYEQYF.